This TCR beta chain was captured by sequencing in a study of T cell responses to AZD1222 COVID-19 vaccine. TCRdb's copy holds only in-frame clones and misses some; the assay was immunoSEQ multiplex PCR. Among tens of thousands of clones listed, almost 80% were seen once. The TCR sequence derives from an adult in good health. The starting material was peripheral blood, obtained on day 0 of AZD1222 vaccination.

CDR3 loop: CASSEQGGYEKLFF. The DNA for the CDR3 is TGTGCCAGCAGTGAGCAGGGAGGGTATGAAAAACTGTTTTTT. The J gene is TRBJ1-4, the V gene TRBV2; tentative D call: TRBD1 (5 bases). Between the trimmed V and J ends, which lost 3 bases and 6 bases, there was a span of 11 bases. Germline loops: CDR1 SNHLY, CDR2 FYNNEI. The CDR3 spans 14 residues.